Listed below are T cell receptor beta chains from one sample, sequenced in a study of metastatic and nonmetastatic thyroid tumors. MiXCR was used by TCRdb to re-call the PCR reads. The sample lists about 20,000 clones; approximately 35% were seen once. Input material: tumor tissue. Receptors were obtained from a male donor with papillary thyroid cancer or a benign thyroid nodule (not recorded which). Some clones in this sample may be carry-over from other donors' samples. Both conserved end residues are part of each CDR3. The D gene is left open where the match is weak. Where a row states a size, it is once, few, many or the class of an expanded clone; other rows omit it.

d_gene: TRBD2
abundance: many
v_gene: TRBV6-1
j_gene: TRBJ2-1
CDR3aa: CASSVAGVPNEQFF
CDR3nt: TGTGCCAGCAGTGTAGCGGGAGTCCCGAATGAGCAGTTCTTC

d_gene: .
abundance: many
v_gene: TRBV28
j_gene: TRBJ1-1
CDR3aa: CASTARKNTRRTEAFF
CDR3nt: TGTGCCAGCACCGCCCGAAAGAACACTCGACGCACTGAAGCTTTCTTT

d_gene: TRBD1
abundance: large
v_gene: TRBV2
j_gene: TRBJ2-7
CDR3aa: CASQRDRYYEQYF
CDR3nt: TGTGCCAGTCAACGGGACAGGTACTACGAGCAGTACTTC

d_gene: .
abundance: .
v_gene: TRBV5-1
j_gene: TRBJ2-5
CDR3aa: CASSLGRYQETQYF
CDR3nt: TGCGCCAGCAGCTTGGGCAGGTACCAAGAGACCCAGTACTTC

d_gene: .
abundance: many
v_gene: TRBV20-1
j_gene: TRBJ1-5
CDR3aa: CSATRQTYSNQPQHF
CDR3nt: TGCAGTGCCACCCGGCAAACTTATAGCAATCAGCCCCAGCATTTT

d_gene: .
abundance: .
v_gene: TRBV5-1
j_gene: TRBJ2-2
CDR3aa: CASSLDLDPGELFF
CDR3nt: TGCGCCAGCAGCTTGGACTTGGACCCCGGGGAGCTGTTTTTT

d_gene: .
abundance: many
v_gene: TRBV7-2
j_gene: TRBJ2-2
CDR3aa: CASSPIGPGELFF
CDR3nt: TGTGCCAGCAGCCCGATAGGGCCCGGGGAGCTGTTTTTT

d_gene: .
abundance: many
v_gene: TRBV30
j_gene: TRBJ2-3
CDR3aa: CAWSDTGPDTQYF
CDR3nt: TGTGCCTGGAGTGATACAGGGCCAGATACGCAGTATTTT

d_gene: .
abundance: .
v_gene: TRBV12-3/TRBV12-4
j_gene: TRBJ1-1
CDR3aa: CASSSEDTEAFF
CDR3nt: TGTGCCAGCAGTTCCGAGGACACAGAAGCTTTCTTT

d_gene: .
abundance: .
v_gene: TRBV12-3/TRBV12-4
j_gene: TRBJ2-1
CDR3aa: CASSFTTWETDEQFF
CDR3nt: TGTGCCAGCAGTTTCACAACATGGGAGACCGATGAGCAGTTCTTC

d_gene: .
abundance: few
v_gene: TRBV6-4
j_gene: TRBJ2-1
CDR3aa: CASSDSWLMTYNHNEQFF
CDR3nt: TGTGCCAGCAGTGACTCGTGGCTTATGACGTACAACCACAATGAGCAGTTCTTC

d_gene: TRBD2
abundance: .
v_gene: TRBV7-8
j_gene: TRBJ2-7
CDR3aa: CASSLVAGGSYEQYF
CDR3nt: TGTGCCAGCAGCTTAGTAGCGGGAGGCTCCTACGAGCAGTACTTC

d_gene: TRBD1
abundance: medium-sized
v_gene: TRBV7-3
j_gene: TRBJ2-2
CDR3aa: CASSLGGQGNTGELFF
CDR3nt: TGTGCCAGCAGCTTAGGTGGACAGGGGAACACCGGGGAGCTGTTTTTT

d_gene: TRBD2
abundance: once
v_gene: TRBV5-1
j_gene: TRBJ2-1
CDR3aa: CASSIKPRVLAGTNNEQFF
CDR3nt: TGCGCCAGCAGCATTAAACCTCGGGTTCTAGCGGGGACGAACAATGAGCAGTTCTTC

d_gene: .
abundance: few
v_gene: TRBV2
j_gene: TRBJ2-1
CDR3aa: CASRIDETPSNEQFF
CDR3nt: TGTGCCAGCAGGATAGACGAGACACCTTCCAATGAGCAGTTCTTC

d_gene: .
abundance: .
v_gene: TRBV27
j_gene: TRBJ2-7
CDR3aa: CASSTADRPYEQYF
CDR3nt: TGTGCCAGCAGTACAGCAGACCGCCCCTACGAGCAGTACTTC

d_gene: TRBD1
abundance: .
v_gene: TRBV5-1
j_gene: TRBJ1-5
CDR3aa: CASSPGTGGAGGNQPQHF
CDR3nt: TGCGCCAGCAGCCCTGGGACAGGGGGTGCGGGCGGCAATCAGCCCCAGCATTTT